This is a list of T cell receptor beta chains from one sample in a study of T cell responses to AZD1222 COVID-19 vaccine. Only in-frame clones appear in the TCRdb table, and some are missing; sequencing was by immunoSEQ multiplex PCR. The sample carries roughly 150,000 clones, approximately 90% recorded once. The specimen was peripheral blood, collected 28 days after the second AZD1222 dose. The receptors come from an adult who received the AZD1222 COVID-19 vaccine. Both conserved end residues are part of each CDR3. The D gene is left open where the match is weak. Some rows mark clone size as missing; the rest say once, few, many or name a class of expanded clone.

TRBV2	TRBJ2-3	NA	NA	10	TGTGCCAGCAGGGGAGATACGCAGTATTTT	CASRGDTQYF
TRBV11-2	TRBJ1-3	NA	NA	12	TGTGCCAGCAGCGCCAACGGAAACACCATATATTTT	CASSANGNTIYF
TRBV18	TRBJ2-5	NA	NA	12	TGTGCCAGCGTAGGTCTCGAAGAGACCCAGTACTTC	CASVGLEETQYF
TRBV11-3	TRBJ1-5	TRBD1	NA	18	TGTGCCAGCAGCTTAGAATCTCAGGGACAGGGGGGGTATCAGCCCCAGCATTTT	CASSLESQGQGGYQPQHF
TRBV14	TRBJ1-5	NA	NA	13	TGTGCCAGCAGCTCGCAGGGGAATCAGCCCCAGCATTTT	CASSSQGNQPQHF
TRBV5-5	TRBJ1-1	NA	NA	13	TGTGCCAGCAGAACAGGGAGGGGGATTGAAGCTTTCTTT	CASRTGRGIEAFF
TRBV20-1	TRBJ1-1	NA	NA	11	TGCAGTGCCCGGGAGGGGGCTGAAGCTTTCTTT	CSAREGAEAFF
TRBV6-5	TRBJ1-3	NA	NA	14	TGTGCCAGCAGTTATAAGTTCGAGGGAAACACCATATATTTT	CASSYKFEGNTIYF
TRBV28	TRBJ1-5	NA	NA	15	TGTGCCAGCACGTCAGGCGGAATCCGCAATCAGCCCCAGCATTTT	CASTSGGIRNQPQHF
TRBV6-4	TRBJ2-2	TRBD1	NA	13	TGTGCCAGCAGTCGGGACAGCACCGGGGAGCTGTTTTTT	CASSRDSTGELFF
TRBV28	TRBJ1-1	NA	NA	14	TGTGCCAGCACCATTGTGGGGGTAAGCACTGAAGCTTTCTTT	CASTIVGVSTEAFF
TRBV3-1/TRBV3-2	TRBJ2-7	NA	NA	13	TGTGCCAGCATGTACGGCGGGACCTACGAGCAGTACTTC	CASMYGGTYEQYF
TRBV18	TRBJ1-1	TRBD1	NA	15	TGTGCCAGCTCACAACAGGACAGGGGGCTTACTGAAGCTTTCTTT	CASSQQDRGLTEAFF
TRBV27	TRBJ1-6	NA	NA	15	TGTGCCAGCAGCGAAATTAGCTCCTATAATTCACCCCTCCACTTT	CASSEISSYNSPLHF
TRBV25-1	TRBJ1-6	NA	NA	12	TGTGCCAGCAGTGACGGGAATTCACCCCTCCACTTT	CASSDGNSPLHF
TRBV19	TRBJ1-1	NA	NA	12	TGTGCCAGTAGTTCCCGCTATGGAGAAGCTTTCTTT	CASSSRYGEAFF
TRBV5-1	TRBJ2-7	NA	NA	12	TGCGCCAGCAGCGTCCAGGGTTACGAGCAGTACTTC	CASSVQGYEQYF
TRBV7-9	TRBJ1-1	NA	NA	13	TGTGCCAGCAGCCCGGACCTGAACACTGAAGCTTTCTTT	CASSPDLNTEAFF
TRBV19	TRBJ1-4	NA	NA	14	TGTGCCAGTAGCCCCCCCGGGAGAAATGAAAAACTGTTTTTT	CASSPPGRNEKLFF
TRBV9	TRBJ1-6	TRBD1	NA	15	TGTGCCAGCAGCGTAGGGGGACAGAGAAATTCACCCCTCCACTTT	CASSVGGQRNSPLHF
TRBV12-3/TRBV12-4	TRBJ1-5	NA	NA	13	TGTGCCAGCAGTTTATCCGGGAAACAGCCCCAGCATTTT	CASSLSGKQPQHF
TRBV6-5	TRBJ1-1	NA	NA	14	TGTGCCAGCAAAGCAGGGTTTATGAACACTGAAGCTTTCTTT	CASKAGFMNTEAFF
TRBV5-4	TRBJ2-3	TRBD1	once	17	TGTGCCAGCAGCCGAGTGCTCGGGACAGGGACAACAGATACGCAGTATTTT	CASSRVLGTGTTDTQYF